Sequencing of this TCR beta chain was carried out in a study of cytomegalovirus exposure and HLA in healthy donors. The method was immunoSEQ multiplex PCR; TCRdb's version includes in-frame clones alone and lacks a portion of them. The sample includes around 230,000 clones, 70% to 90% seen only once; the top ten take roughly 1.2%. This clone was found a few times. Germline-derived CDR1 and CDR2 are SNHLY and FYNNEI. V lost 8 bases to trimming and J lost 4 bases, with 15 bases between them. CDR3 length: 14 residues. The chain is built from TRBV2 and TRBJ1-5; no clear D gene. The clonotype originates from a woman in her 30s in good health and CMV-seropositive. What was sequenced was PBMCs. The CDR3 sequence is CASSELWENQPQHF. CDR3 DNA: TGTGCCAGCTCAGAACTTTGGGAGAATCAGCCCCAGCATTTT.